In this sample, the clone carrying this T cell receptor (beta chain) turned up many times. This sample is drawn from a study of T-cell reconstitution after alpha-beta-depleted transplantation in children. For TCRbeta, the library was prepared with unique molecular identifiers. One entry per CDR3 protein results from TCRdb running MiXCR on the PCR reads. Among about 610,000 distinct CDR3 sequences listed, under 12% were seen once. This CDR3 is 13 amino acids long. V was clipped by 0 bases and J by 6 bases, with 7 bases between them. Looked up from germline, CDR1 is LGHNA and CDR2 is YNFKEQ. The material sequenced was PBMCs from the stem cell graft donor, taken from the stem cell graft. This TCR came from a human donor who donated a stem cell graft to a child with acute myeloid leukemia. The chain recombines TRBV4-2 with TRBJ2-3; D gene unclear. The CDR3 sequence is CASSQDQVDTQYF. The CDR3 DNA sequence: TGTGCCAGCAGCCAAGATCAAGTCGATACGCAGTATTTT.